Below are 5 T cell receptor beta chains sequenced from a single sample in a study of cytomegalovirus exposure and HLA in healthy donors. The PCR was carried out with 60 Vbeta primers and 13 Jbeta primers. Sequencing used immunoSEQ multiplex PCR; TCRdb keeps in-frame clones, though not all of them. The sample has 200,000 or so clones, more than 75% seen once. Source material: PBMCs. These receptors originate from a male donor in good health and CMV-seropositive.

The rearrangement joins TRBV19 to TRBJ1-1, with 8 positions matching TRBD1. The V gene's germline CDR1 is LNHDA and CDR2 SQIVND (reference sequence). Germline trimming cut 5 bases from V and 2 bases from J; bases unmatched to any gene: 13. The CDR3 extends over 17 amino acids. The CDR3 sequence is CASSSDRVSFGNTEAFF. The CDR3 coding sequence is TGTGCCAGTAGTTCGGACAGGGTCAGTTTTGGAAACACTGAAGCTTTCTTT.

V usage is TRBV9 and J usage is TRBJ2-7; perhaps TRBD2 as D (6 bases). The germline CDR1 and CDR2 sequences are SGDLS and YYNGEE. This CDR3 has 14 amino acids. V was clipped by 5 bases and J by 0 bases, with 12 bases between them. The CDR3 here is CASSKGGTSYEQYF. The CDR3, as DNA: TGTGCCAGCAGTAAGGGCGGGACCTCCTACGAGCAGTACTTC.

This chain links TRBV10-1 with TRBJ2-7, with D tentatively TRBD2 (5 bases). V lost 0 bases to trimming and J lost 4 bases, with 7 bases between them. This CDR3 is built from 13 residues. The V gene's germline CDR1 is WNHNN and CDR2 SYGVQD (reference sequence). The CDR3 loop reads CASSESTSYEQYF. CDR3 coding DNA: TGCGCCAGCAGTGAGTCCACTAGTTACGAGCAGTACTTC.

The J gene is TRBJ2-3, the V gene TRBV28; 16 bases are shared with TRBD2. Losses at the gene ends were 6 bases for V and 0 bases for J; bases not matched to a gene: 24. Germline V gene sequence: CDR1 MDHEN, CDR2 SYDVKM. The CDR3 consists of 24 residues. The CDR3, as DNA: TGTGCCAGCAGGTCCCGGAGCGTCACCGACTTGGGACTAGCGGGAGGGGCTAGCACAGATACGCAGTATTTT. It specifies CASRSRSVTDLGLAGGASTDTQYF.

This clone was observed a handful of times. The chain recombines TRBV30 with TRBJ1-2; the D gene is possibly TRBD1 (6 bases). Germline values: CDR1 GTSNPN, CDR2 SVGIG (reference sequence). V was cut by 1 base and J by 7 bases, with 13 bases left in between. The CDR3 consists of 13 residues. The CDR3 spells CAWSAGAPGGYTF. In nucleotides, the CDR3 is TGTGCCTGGAGTGCAGGGGCGCCGGGTGGCTACACCTTC.